The TCR beta chain described here comes from a study of brain T cells in children with intractable seizures. Study-wide results and limits: Pre- and post-surgery blood differed in depth, so pre-surgery absences may be undersampling.

The data were produced by immunoSEQ multiplex PCR, yet TCRdb's version contains in-frame clones alone and is incomplete. This sample has roughly 64,000 clones, with about 96% found just once. V shed 0 bases and J shed 5 bases, with 11 bases lying between them. CDR1 and CDR2 (germline): SGHRS, YFSETQ. This CDR3 is built from 14 residues. Comment on this clone: Its antigen is currently unknown.

Before surgery, patients took at least one anti-epileptic drug. Sequenced here: peripheral blood, sampled at surgery. This receptor was identified in a boy in the first two years of life with focal cortical dysplasia and intractable seizures. V and J are TRBV5-1 and TRBJ2-5; D is possibly TRBD1 or TRBD2 (5 bases each). CDR3 coding DNA: TGCGCCAGCAGCTTGGTCCAGGGAGTGGAGACCCAGTACTTC. Translating gives CASSLVQGVETQYF. The entire variable domain, with the rest obtained from reference TRBV5-1 and TRBJ2-5, is as follows: KAGVTQTPRYLIKTRGQQVTLSCSPISGHRSVSWYQQTPGQGLQFLFEYFSETQRNKGNFPGRFSGRQFSNSRSEMNVSTLELGDSALYLCASSLVQGVETQYFGPGTRLLVL.